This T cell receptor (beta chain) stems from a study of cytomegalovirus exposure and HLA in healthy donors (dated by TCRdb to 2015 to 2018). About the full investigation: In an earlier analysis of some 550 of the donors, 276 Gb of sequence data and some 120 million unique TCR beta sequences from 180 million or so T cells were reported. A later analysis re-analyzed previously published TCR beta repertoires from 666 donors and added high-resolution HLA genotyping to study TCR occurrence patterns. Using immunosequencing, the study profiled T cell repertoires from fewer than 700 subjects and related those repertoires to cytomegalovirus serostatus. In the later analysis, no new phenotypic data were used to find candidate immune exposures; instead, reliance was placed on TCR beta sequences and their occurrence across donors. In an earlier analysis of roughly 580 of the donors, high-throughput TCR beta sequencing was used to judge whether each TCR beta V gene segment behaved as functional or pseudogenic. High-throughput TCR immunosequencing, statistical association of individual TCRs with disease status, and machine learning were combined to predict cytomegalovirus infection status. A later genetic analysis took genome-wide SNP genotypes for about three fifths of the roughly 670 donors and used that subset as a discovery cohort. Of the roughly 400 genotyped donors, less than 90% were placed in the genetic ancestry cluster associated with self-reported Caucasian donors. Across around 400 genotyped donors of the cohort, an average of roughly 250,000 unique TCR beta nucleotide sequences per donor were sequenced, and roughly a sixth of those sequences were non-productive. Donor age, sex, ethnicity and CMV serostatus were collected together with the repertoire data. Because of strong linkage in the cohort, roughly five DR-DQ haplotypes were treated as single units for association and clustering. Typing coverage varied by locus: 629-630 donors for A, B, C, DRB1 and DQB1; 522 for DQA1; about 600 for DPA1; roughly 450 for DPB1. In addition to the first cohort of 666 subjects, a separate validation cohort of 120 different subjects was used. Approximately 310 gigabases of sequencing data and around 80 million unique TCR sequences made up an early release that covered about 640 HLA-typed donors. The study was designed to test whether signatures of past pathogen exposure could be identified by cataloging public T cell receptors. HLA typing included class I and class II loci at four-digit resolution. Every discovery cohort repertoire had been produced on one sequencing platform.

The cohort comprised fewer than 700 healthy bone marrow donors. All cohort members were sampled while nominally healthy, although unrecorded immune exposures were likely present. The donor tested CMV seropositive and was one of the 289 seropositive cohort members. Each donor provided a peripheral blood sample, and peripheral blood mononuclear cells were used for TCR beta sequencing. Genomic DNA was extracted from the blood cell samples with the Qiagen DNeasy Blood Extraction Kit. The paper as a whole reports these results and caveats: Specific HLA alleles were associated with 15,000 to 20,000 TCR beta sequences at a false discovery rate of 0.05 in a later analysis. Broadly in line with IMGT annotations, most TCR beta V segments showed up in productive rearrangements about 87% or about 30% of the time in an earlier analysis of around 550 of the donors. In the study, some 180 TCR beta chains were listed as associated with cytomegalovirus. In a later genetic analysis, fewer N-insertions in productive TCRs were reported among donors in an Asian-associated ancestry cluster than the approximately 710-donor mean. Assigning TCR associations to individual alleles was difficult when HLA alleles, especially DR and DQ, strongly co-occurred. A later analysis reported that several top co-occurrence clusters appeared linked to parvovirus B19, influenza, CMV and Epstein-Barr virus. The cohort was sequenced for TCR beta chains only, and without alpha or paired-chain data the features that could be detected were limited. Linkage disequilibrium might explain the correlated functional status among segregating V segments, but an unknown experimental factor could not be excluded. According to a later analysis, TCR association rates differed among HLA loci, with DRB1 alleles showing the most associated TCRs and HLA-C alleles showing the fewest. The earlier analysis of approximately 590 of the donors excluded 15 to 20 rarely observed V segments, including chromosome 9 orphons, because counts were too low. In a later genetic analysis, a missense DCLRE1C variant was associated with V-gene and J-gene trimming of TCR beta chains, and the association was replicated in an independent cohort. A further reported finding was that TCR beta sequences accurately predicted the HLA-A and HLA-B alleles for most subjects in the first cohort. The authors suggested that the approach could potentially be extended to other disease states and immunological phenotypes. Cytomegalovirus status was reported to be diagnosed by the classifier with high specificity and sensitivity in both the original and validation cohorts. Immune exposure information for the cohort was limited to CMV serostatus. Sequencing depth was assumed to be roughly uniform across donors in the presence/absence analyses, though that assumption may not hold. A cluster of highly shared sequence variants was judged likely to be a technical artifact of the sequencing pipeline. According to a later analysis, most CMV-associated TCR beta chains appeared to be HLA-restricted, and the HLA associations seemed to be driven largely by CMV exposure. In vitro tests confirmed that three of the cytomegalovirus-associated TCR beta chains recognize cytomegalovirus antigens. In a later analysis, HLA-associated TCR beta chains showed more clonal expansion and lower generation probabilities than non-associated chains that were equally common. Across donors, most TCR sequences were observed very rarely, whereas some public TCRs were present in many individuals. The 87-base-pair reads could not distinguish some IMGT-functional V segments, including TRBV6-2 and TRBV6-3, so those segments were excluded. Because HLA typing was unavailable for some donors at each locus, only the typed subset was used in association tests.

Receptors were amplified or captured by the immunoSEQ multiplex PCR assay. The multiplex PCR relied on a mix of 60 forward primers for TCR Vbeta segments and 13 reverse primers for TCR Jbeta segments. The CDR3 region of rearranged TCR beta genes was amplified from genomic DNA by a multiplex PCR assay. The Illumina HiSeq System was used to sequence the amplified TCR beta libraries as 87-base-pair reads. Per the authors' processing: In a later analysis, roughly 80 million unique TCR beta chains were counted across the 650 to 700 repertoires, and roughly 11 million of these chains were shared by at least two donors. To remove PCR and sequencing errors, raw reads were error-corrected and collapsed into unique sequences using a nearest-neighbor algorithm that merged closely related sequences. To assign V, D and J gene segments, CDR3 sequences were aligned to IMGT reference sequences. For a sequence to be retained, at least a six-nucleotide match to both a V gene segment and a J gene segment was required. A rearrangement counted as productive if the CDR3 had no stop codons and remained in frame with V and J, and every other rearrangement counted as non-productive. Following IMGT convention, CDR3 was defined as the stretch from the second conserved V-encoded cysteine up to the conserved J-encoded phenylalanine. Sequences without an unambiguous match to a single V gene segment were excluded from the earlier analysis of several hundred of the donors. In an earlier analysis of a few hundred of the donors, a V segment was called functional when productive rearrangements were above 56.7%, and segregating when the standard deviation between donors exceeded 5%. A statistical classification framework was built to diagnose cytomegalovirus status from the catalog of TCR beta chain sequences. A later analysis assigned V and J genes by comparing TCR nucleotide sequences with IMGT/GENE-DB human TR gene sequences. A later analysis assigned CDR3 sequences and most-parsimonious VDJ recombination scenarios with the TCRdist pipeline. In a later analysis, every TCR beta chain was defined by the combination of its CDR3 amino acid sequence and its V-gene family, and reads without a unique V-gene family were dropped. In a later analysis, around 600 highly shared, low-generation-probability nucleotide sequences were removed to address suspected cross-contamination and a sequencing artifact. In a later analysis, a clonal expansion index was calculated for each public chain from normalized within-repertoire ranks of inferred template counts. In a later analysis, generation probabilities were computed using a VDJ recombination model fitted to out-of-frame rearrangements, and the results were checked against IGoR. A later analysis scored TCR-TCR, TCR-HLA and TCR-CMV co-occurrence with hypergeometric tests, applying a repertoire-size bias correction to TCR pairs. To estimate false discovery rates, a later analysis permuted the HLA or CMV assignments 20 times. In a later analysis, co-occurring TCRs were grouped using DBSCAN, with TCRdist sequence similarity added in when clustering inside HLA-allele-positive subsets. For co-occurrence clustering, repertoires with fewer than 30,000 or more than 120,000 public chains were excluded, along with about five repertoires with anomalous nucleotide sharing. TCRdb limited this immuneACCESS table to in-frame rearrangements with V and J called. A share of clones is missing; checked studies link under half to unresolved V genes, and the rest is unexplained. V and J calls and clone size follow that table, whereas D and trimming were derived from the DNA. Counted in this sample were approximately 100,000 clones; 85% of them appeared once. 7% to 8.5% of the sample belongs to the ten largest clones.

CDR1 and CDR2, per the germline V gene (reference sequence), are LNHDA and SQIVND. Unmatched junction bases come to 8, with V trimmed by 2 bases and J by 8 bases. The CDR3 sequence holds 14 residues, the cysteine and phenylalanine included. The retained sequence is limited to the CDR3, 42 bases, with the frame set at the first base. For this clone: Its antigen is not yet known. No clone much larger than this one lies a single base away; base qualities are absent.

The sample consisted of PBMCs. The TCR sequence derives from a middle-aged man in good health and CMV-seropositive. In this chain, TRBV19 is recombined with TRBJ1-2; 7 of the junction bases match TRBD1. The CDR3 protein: CASSIRRQDRGYTF. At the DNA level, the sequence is TGTGCCAGTAGTATAAGGCGACAGGACAGGGGCTACACCTTC.